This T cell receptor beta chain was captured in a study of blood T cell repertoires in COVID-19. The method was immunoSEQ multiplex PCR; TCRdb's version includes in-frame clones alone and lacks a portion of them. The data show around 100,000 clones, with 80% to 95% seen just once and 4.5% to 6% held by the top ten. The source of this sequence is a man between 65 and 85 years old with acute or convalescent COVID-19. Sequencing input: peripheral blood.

This CDR3 reads CASSAGGSYNEQFF. The CDR3 DNA reads TGTGCCAGCAGTGCAGGGGGATCCTACAATGAGCAGTTCTTC. The gene calls are TRBV6-4 and TRBJ2-1; 7 bases map to TRBD1. The V and J ends lost 4 bases and 1 base, in that order; junction bases with no gene match: 1. Per the germline V gene, CDR1 is MRHNA and CDR2 is SNTAGT. The CDR3 is 14 residues long.